The 7 T cell receptor beta chains below all came from one sample that was sequenced in a study of beta chain features in type 1 diabetes. Study results and caveats: All four CD4+ subsets from Type 1 diabetes patients carried moderately but significantly shorter TCRB CDR3s.

Every isolated RNA sample was fully reverse transcribed, so sequencing captured expressed TCRB transcripts. Using immunoSEQ multiplex PCR, the repertoire was profiled, and TCRdb retains in-frame clones only, with some absent. The data hold over 120,000 clones, with less than 15% observed a single time. Antigens of these TCRs are unknown. The sequenced sample consisted of central memory CD4+ T cells from blood. The receptors derive from a man aged 18 to 30 with type 1 diabetes.

V usage is TRBV29-1 and J usage is TRBJ2-5, with a tentative D call TRBD1 (7 bases). The assigned J gene may be wrong: the sequence end matches TRBJ2-7 better. Germline lookup yields CDR1 SQVTM and CDR2 ANQGSEA. This CDR3 has 12 residues. The CDR3: CSVGPGGSEQYF. The CDR3 nucleotides read TGCAGCGTTGGCCCAGGGGGGAGCGAGCAGTACTTC.

The V and J genes are TRBV30 and TRBJ1-5; D possibly corresponds to TRBD1 (5 bases). Germline loops: CDR1 GTSNPN, CDR2 SVGIG (reference sequence). V was shortened by 3 bases and J by 3 bases, with 12 bases between the two germline ends. CDR3 length equals 14 residues. The CDR3 reads CAWRGVGNNQPQHF. In DNA form, the CDR3 reads TGTGCCTGGAGAGGGGTGGGTAACAATCAGCCCCAGCATTTT.

The rearrangement joins TRBV6-5 to TRBJ1-6, with a tentative D call TRBD1 (5 bases). Trimming stripped 2 bases from V and 8 bases from J, with 13 bases between. This CDR3 contains 15 residues. Germline loops: CDR1 MNHEY, CDR2 SVGAGI. The CDR3 loop reads CASSYEAGSDSPLHF. The CDR3 DNA is TGTGCCAGCAGTTACGAGGCAGGGTCAGATTCACCCCTCCACTTT.

This clone was seen more than once but under ten times. The chain recombines TRBV2 with TRBJ2-3; the D gene is possibly TRBD2 (5 bases). The germline V gene encodes CDR1 SNHLY and CDR2 FYNNEI. The CDR3 runs to 17 residues. V was trimmed by 4 bases and J by 4 bases, leaving 21 bases between them. The CDR3 coding sequence is TGTGCCAGCAGTGCCGGTGTGGGCAGTTTGAGGGCAGATACGCAGTATTTT. Its translation is CASSAGVGSLRADTQYF.

The rearrangement joins TRBV4-2 to TRBJ2-3; D is uncertain. Germline CDR1 and CDR2: LGHNA and YNFKEQ. The CDR3 is 14 residues long. The V end was cut by 0 bases, the J end by 1 base, with 5 bases between. The CDR3 DNA is TGTGCCAGCAGCCAAGATGAGGGCACAGATACGCAGTATTTT. Its translation is CASSQDEGTDTQYF.

Concerning this clone: Additional DNA sequences in this sample encode the identical CDR3. This sequence joins TRBV7-2 and TRBJ1-1, with D possibly being TRBD1 (5 bases). Trimming shortened V by 1 base and J by 3 bases, and 6 bases separated the two germline ends. CDR3 length: 13 amino acids. Germline CDR1 SGHTA, CDR2 FQGNSA. The CDR3 region has the DNA TGTGCCAGCAGCTTAGGAGGGGACACTGAAGCTTTCTTT. This gives the protein CASSLGGDTEAFF. Based on the CDR3 plus reference TRBV7-2 and TRBJ1-1, the full variable domain is GAGVSQSPSNKVTEKGKDVELRCDPISGHTALYWYRQSLGQGLEFLIYFQGNSAPDKSGLPSDRFSAERTGGSVSTLTIQRTQQEDSAVYLCASSLGGDTEAFFGQGTRLTVV.

The DNA of the CDR3 is TGTGCCAGCAGTTACGAGCCCGGAGCGGGTGGCTACACCTTC. This codes for CASSYEPGAGGYTF. This sequence joins TRBV6-5 and TRBJ1-2, with no clear D. The CDR3 length is 14 residues. Germline V gives CDR1 MNHEY, CDR2 SVGAGI. Trimming removed 2 bases from V and 7 bases from J, with 14 bases in between.